The 7 T cell receptor beta chains below were found in one sample sequenced in a study of cytomegalovirus exposure and HLA in healthy donors. Primers: 60 Vbeta forward and 13 Jbeta reverse. Data came from immunoSEQ multiplex PCR; TCRdb stores just in-frame clones and leaves some out. The sample holds roughly 150,000 clones, 68% seen once. The sample was PBMCs. The receptor source for this set is a man younger than 40 in good health and CMV-seropositive.

This clone was counted a single time. This chain links TRBV9 with TRBJ2-1; TRBD2 agrees at 8 bases. The CDR3 covers 14 residues. V shed 6 bases and J 4 bases; nucleotides not matched to a gene: 6. Germline CDR1 reads SGDLS; CDR2 reads YYNGEE. The CDR3 is CASTSGSVYNEQFF. CDR3 in DNA: TGTGCCAGCACGAGCGGGAGTGTTTACAATGAGCAGTTCTTC.

There are a few counts of this clone. This chain connects TRBV6-6 to TRBJ2-7; 8 bases line up with TRBD2. Germline assignment: CDR1 MNHNY and CDR2 SVGAGI (reference sequence). V was pared by 2 bases and J by 5 bases, with 8 bases of the junction left unmatched. The CDR3 consists of 15 residues. This CDR3 is CASSYLPGLVDEQYF. The CDR3 region has the DNA TGTGCCAGCAGTTACCTCCCGGGACTAGTCGACGAGCAGTACTTC.

The chain employs TRBV27 and TRBJ2-1; D may be TRBD1 (5 bases). This CDR3 has 13 residues. V gave up 5 bases and J gave up 9 bases, with 14 bases separating them. From germline, CDR1 is MNHEY and CDR2 SMNVEV (reference sequence). CDR3 sequence: CASSLQDGSEQFF. The CDR3 nucleotides read TGTGCCAGCAGTCTACAGGACGGTAGTGAGCAGTTCTTC.

The genes are TRBV7-9 and TRBJ2-7, with TRBD1 matching 10 bases. With V trimmed by 2 bases and J by 6 bases, 4 bases remained unmatched. The CDR3 has 14 residues. Germline values: CDR1 SEHNR, CDR2 FQNEAQ (reference sequence). DNA of the CDR3: TGTGCCAGCAGCTTACGGGACAGGGGCTGCGAGCAGTACTTC. This sequence encodes CASSLRDRGCEQYF.

The V call is TRBV5-4, the J call TRBJ1-4, with 10 bases that match TRBD1. After removal of 2 bases from V and 8 bases from J, the junction contained 9 bases not matched to a gene. The CDR3 is 16 residues long. The germline gives CDR1 SGHNT, CDR2 YYREEE (reference sequence). DNA for the CDR3: TGTGCCAGCAGCTTAAAGACCGGGACAGGGGTCGAAAAACTGTTTTTT. This sequence encodes CASSLKTGTGVEKLFF.

V is TRBV5-1 and J is TRBJ2-1; D ambiguous. Germline loops: CDR1 SGHRS, CDR2 YFSETQ. The V end was cut by 7 bases, the J end by 0 bases, with 11 bases between. This CDR3 has 14 residues. The DNA for the CDR3 is TGCGCCAGCTGTCTGGAGAGCTCCTACAATGAGCAGTTCTTC. Protein: CASCLESSYNEQFF.

CDR3 residues: CASSQDYPPREQFF. The CDR3 region has the DNA TGCGCCAGCAGCCAAGACTACCCGCCCCGAGAGCAGTTCTTC. The chain is built from TRBV4-1 and TRBJ2-1, with unresolved D. Germline CDR1 and CDR2: MGHRA and YSYEKL. CDR3 length: 14 residues. Trimming shortened V by 0 bases and J by 10 bases, and 13 bases separated the two germline ends.